This TCR beta chain was recovered during a study of blood T cell repertoires in COVID-19. Study-wide background: Both acute and convalescent COVID-19 samples were obtained from the United States, Italy and Spain. In each case, the material was cDNA or gDNA derived from T cells, B-cell-depleted T cells, or PBMCs.

As originally analysed: Nucleated cell counts were estimated from reference gene primer amplification. The protocol was immunoSEQ multiplex PCR, while the TCRdb copy is restricted to in-frame clones and leaves out a portion. The DNA was the basis for D and trimming; V, J and clone size are from that table. The sample has 140,000 to 150,000 clones, roughly 79% seen once. This receptor was obtained from a woman aged 60-70 years with acute or convalescent COVID-19. Sequenced: peripheral blood.

The CDR3: CASTPTLGANEKLFF. The CDR3 DNA is TGTGCCAGCACCCCGACCCTAGGAGCTAATGAAAAACTGTTTTTT. The chain links TRBV28 to TRBJ1-4; the D is unclear. V lost 7 bases and J 3 bases, leaving 15 bases between the germline ends. The CDR3 extends over 15 amino acids. The germline CDR1 and CDR2 sequences are MDHEN and SYDVKM.